This T cell receptor (beta chain) was identified during a study of blood T cells in healthy people across ages (dated by TCRdb to the mid-2010s). Notes on the research overall: In model experiments, template switching captured about one uniquely barcoded TCR beta cDNA molecule for every two T cells. Using deep sequencing normalized with unique cDNA molecular identifiers, the study measured how TCR beta repertoire diversity changes with age. The donors were divided into four age groups: young (average about 15 years), middle-aged (approximately 41), aged (roughly 66) and long-lived (about 90). To avoid experimental bias, donors of different ages were distributed randomly across sequencing lanes. For two donors (one aged 18 to 30 and one aged 80 or older), the study analyzed two additional independent replicas of 1 million unique cDNA reads from the same blood draw.

Reading the germline V gene (reference sequence) gives CDR1 SEHNR and CDR2 FQNEAQ. From its cysteine to its phenylalanine, the CDR3 spans 15 amino acids. The CDR3 DNA has 45 bases and is translated from base 1. The donors were roughly 39 Caucasian individuals from Russia, aged roughly 6 to 90 years, who were systemically healthy. Approximately 9.7 milliliters of peripheral blood were drawn from each donor into EDTA-treated Vacutainer tubes. PBMCs were isolated by Ficoll-Paque density-gradient centrifugation, with at least 6.5 million obtained per sample. Total RNA, at least 6 micrograms per sample, was extracted from PBMCs with Trizol reagent. For every donor, flow cytometry on a PBMC aliquot measured the percentage of naive CD45RAhigh/CD27high T cells. Paper-wide results and their limitations: Bulk unsorted PBMC profiling prevented conclusive comparison of naive and antigen-experienced compartments. Estimates of total diversity based on one million sequenced T cells were considered lower bounds and underestimates. As age increased, observed TCR beta diversity per million T cells dropped in a roughly linear way, and a significant reduction was already evident by age roughly 36. Because donor CMV infection status was unknown, age-related changes in expanded clonotypes were potentially confounded. The long-lived group showed more naive CD4+ T cells, fewer expanded clones and increased TCR diversity than the aged group, suggesting age selection. A strong correlation was found between observed TCR beta diversity and the percentage of naive T cells measured by flow cytometry.

Note on this clonotype: The target of this receptor is not known. An end of the junction differs from the germline gene, which may be a read error.

The method was 5' RACE. Sequencing was performed on an Illumina HiSeq 2500. The second PCR ran for about 6 to 12 cycles and used a J-beta primer mix along with a sample-barcoded 5' primer. A unique molecular identifier was introduced onto each TCR beta cDNA molecule by a template-switch 5' adaptor carrying 12 random nucleotides. Each sample yielded at least 3 million CDR3-containing paired-end reads. The Mint cDNA synthesis kit, primed by a TRBC-specific oligonucleotide, was used to synthesize first-strand cDNA from all RNA. All cDNA was treated with uracil-DNA glycosylase and then went through a first 18-cycle PCR with the universal primers M1SS and BC2_uni_R. The authors' pipeline ran thus. For normalization, 1 million high-quality reads, each with a distinct molecular identifier, were randomly selected from each sample. Reads sharing molecular identifiers were discarded rather than binned into consensus sequences. CDR3 identification, clonotype clustering and error correction used MiTCR with a Q25 quality threshold and the strictest error-elimination algorithm. A nonparametric unseen species model with Euler transformation was used to estimate a lower bound on total TCR beta diversity. The public reads were reanalyzed by TCRdb: fastp trimming at Q25, MiXCR alignment, in-frame beta chains only. Duplicate CDR3 protein sequences are folded into a single record with the most common DNA and genes. The V and J calls follow TCRdb's processing rather than the paper's. The sample contains hundreds of thousands of distinct CDR3 sequences, around three fifths of them found a single time. The ten largest make up around 24% of the sample.

The sequenced material came from blood. The V and J segments used are TRBV7-9 and TRBJ2-2; 9 middle bases align to TRBD2. The receptor was derived from a man between 40 and 49 years old in good health. The DNA sequence reads TGTGCCAGCAGCGGCGGGGGGGCCAACATCGGGGAGCTGTTTTTT. This is translated as CASSGGGANIGELFF.